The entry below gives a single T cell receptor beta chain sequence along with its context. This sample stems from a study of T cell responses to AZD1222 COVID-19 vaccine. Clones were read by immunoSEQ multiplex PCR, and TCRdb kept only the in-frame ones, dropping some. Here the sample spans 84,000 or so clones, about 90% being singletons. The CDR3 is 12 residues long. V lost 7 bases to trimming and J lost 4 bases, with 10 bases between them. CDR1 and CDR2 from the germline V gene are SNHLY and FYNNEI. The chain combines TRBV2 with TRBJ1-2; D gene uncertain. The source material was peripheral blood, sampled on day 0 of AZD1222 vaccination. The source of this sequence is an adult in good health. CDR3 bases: TGTGCCAGCACCGTTCAGGCCTATGGCTACACCTTC. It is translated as CASTVQAYGYTF. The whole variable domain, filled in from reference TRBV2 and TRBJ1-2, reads EPEVTQTPSHQVTQMGQEVILRCVPISNHLYFYWYRQILGQKVEFLVSFYNNEISEKSEIFDDQFSVERPDGSNFTLKIRSTKLEDSAMYFCASTVQAYGYTFGSGTRLTVV.